One sample yielded the 2 T cell receptor beta chains listed below, sequenced in a study of blood T cells in healthy people across ages. A J-beta primer mix and a sample-barcoded 5' primer were used in a second PCR of roughly 7 to 12 cycles. TCRdb analysed the 5' RACE reads with MiXCR anew, one entry per CDR3 protein. The sample lists around 1.1 million distinct CDR3 sequences; around two fifths were seen once. Material for sequencing was blood. Receptors originate from a man aged 18-30 years in good health.

This clonotype has more than one count but fewer than ten. The V gene is TRBV7-2, the J gene TRBJ1-2, with D uncertain. The CDR3 is 15 residues long. CDR1 and CDR2 (germline): SGHTA, FQGNSA. V lost 1 base to trimming and J lost 4 bases, with 13 bases between them. The CDR3 region is CASSLVFTAVYGYTF. CDR3 sequence (DNA): TGTGCCAGCAGCTTAGTGTTTACTGCGGTCTATGGCTACACCTTC.

The V call is TRBV4-1, the J call TRBJ1-4; D perhaps matches TRBD1 (6 bases). The CDR3 contains 17 residues. V lost 1 base to trimming and J lost 7 bases, with 19 bases between them. Looked up from germline, CDR1 is MGHRA and CDR2 is YSYEKL. CDR3 loop: CASSQVRLLQGFEKLFF. CDR3 bases: TGCGCCAGCAGCCAAGTCCGGCTATTACAGGGATTTGAAAAACTGTTTTTT.